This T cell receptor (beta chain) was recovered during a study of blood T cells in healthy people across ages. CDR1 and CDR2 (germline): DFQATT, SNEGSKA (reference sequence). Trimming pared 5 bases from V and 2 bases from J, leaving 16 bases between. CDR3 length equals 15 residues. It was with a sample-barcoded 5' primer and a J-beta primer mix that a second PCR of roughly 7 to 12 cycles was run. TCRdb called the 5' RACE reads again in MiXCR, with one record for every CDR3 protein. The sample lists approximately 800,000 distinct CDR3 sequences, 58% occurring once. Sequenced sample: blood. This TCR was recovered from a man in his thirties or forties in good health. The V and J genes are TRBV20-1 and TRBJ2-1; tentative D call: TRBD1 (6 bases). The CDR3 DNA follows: TGCAGTGCTGGCGCCGTAGGGGGTACCTACAATGAGCAGTTCTTC. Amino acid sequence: CSAGAVGGTYNEQFF.